This T cell receptor beta chain was observed in a study of beta chain features in type 1 diabetes (dated by TCRdb to the late 2010s). At the level of the whole study: Patients and healthy donors did not differ in mean age, gender distribution, total cell number or subset yield. A total of approximately 100,000,000 sorted cells were examined across all samples, and the number of cells per subset was strongly correlated with RNA yield. The study compared the TCRB repertoires of sorted circulating CD4+ T cell subsets in recently diagnosed type 1 diabetes patients with those in matched healthy donors. Regulatory and stem cell-like memory subsets were isolated from only 8 patients and roughly eight healthy donors, whereas naive and central memory subsets came from all 30 or so donors. The research as a whole found: Shorter templates might be favored by PCR, yet because patient and control samples were amplified and corrected together, any such skew would affect both groups equally. Naive, central memory and regulatory TCRB repertoires appeared more similar among patients than among healthy donors. Because small numbers of individuals were included in the HLA sub-analyses, any influence of HLA type on TCRB rearrangement was left unresolved. Patients with type 1 diabetes made fewer insertions and deleted more nucleotides at VDJ recombination sites, implying thymic rearrangement abnormalities. In all four CD4+ subsets, TCRB CDR3 length was moderately but significantly shorter in type 1 diabetes patients. Sequencing cDNA rather than genomic DNA could over-represent highly expressing activated cells, although activation and CD3 levels did not differ between groups.

The High Capacity cDNA Reverse Transcription Kit was used to reverse transcribe all of the isolated RNA, meaning that expressed TCRB transcripts were what got sequenced. Deep immunoSEQ sequencing was performed on naive, central memory and regulatory T cell samples, with an average of about 4 million total reads per sample. Sorted cells were lysed in RLT buffer, and RNA was extracted using DNase-treated RNeasy Micro or Mini kits according to cell number. To prevent cross-contamination, every cell subset was processed on its own, while patient and healthy donor samples were processed together. TCRB sequences were amplified from cDNA with the immunoSEQ multiplex PCR, producing 87-bp fragments spanning the CDR3 region. The amplicons were sequenced using the Illumina HiSeq platform. On the authors' methods: PCR bias was computationally corrected using synthetic template baselines, reads within Hamming distance 2 were collapsed, and singletons that could not be merged were discarded. By aligning reads against IMGT, V, D and J genes, CDR3 length, and insertions or deletions at six rearrangement sites were assigned. Within each subset, clonotype counts were normalized to sorted cell number, after which true diversity and Gini coefficients were computed with the tcR R package. Repertoire sharing was quantified using the overlap coefficient calculated on TCRB nucleotide sequences. This immuneACCESS table, as held by TCRdb, lists in-frame sequences with V and J called but not all clones. Of the missing ones, under half trace to an unresolved V gene in checked studies; the others have no known cause. That table is the source of V, J and clone size, and D and trimming were worked out from the DNA. The sample includes 310,000 or so clones, with over 7% observed a single time. More than 0.8% of the sample is in the top ten clones.

Each donor gave one peripheral blood draw, averaging approximately 0.12 L, which was collected into heparinised tubes. Using a panel that included CD45RO, CCR7, CD25, CD127, CD95 and CD27, naive, central memory, regulatory and stem cell-like memory CD4+ T cells were sorted on a BD FACSAria II. Every sorted population had a purity above 98%. Right away, PBMCs were isolated by Lymphoprep density gradient centrifugation and were stained directly, with no culture step. To minimize batch effects, samples were stained and sorted in pairs, one healthy donor with one patient per experiment. V is shortened by 6 bases, J by 0 bases, and the region joining them spans 12 bases. Including cysteine and phenylalanine, the CDR3 has 15 amino acids. The DNA shown is the 45-base CDR3, in frame from base 1. The germline V gene (reference sequence) provides CDR1 LNHNV and CDR2 YYDKDF. The sample holds a few counts of this clone. It has no known antigen specificity. No base qualities exist here, and no much larger clone lies one base off it.

This clonotype originated in a man aged 30 to 39 with type 1 diabetes. Material for sequencing was central memory CD4+ T cells from blood. The receptor chain draws on TRBV15 and TRBJ1-5; D gene: possibly TRBD1, on 6 matching bases. The CDR3 loop reads CATSSRGNSNQPQHF. The DNA sequence is TGTGCCACCAGTTCCAGGGGAAATAGCAATCAGCCCCAGCATTTT.